Shown below are 26 T cell receptor beta chains from a single sample sequenced in a study of OX40 agonist ivuxolimab in advanced cancers. This table comes from immunoSEQ multiplex PCR, and its TCRdb copy is limited to in-frame clones, with some not included. This sample has 50,000 to 75,000 clones, with 82% found just once. The material was CD4+ or CD8+ T cells sorted from blood, obtained in a trial of the OX40 agonist ivuxolimab. The origin of the receptors is an adult with an advanced solid tumor such as melanoma, head and neck, liver or kidney cancer.

In its sample, this clone is medium-sized. J is TRBJ1-3 and V is TRBV5-1; 7 bases match TRBD1. The junction had 5 bases not matched to a gene; V was cut back by 2 bases and J by 0 bases. CDR1 and CDR2 from the germline V gene are SGHRS and YFSETQ. This CDR3 is 16 amino acids long. The CDR3 nucleotides read TGCGCCAGCAGCTTATCGACAGGGAACTCTGGAAACACCATATATTTT. It encodes CASSLSTGNSGNTIYF. Using reference TRBV5-1 and TRBJ1-3 for the parts outside the CDR3, the full variable domain is KAGVTQTPRYLIKTRGQQVTLSCSPISGHRSVSWYQQTPGQGLQFLFEYFSETQRNKGNFPGRFSGRQFSNSRSEMNVSTLELGDSALYLCASSLSTGNSGNTIYFGEGSWLTVV.

The chain employs TRBV29-1 and TRBJ1-4; D perhaps matches TRBD1 (5 bases). Per the germline V gene, CDR1 is SQVTM and CDR2 is ANQGSEA. The ends were cut back, 5 bases at V and 5 bases at J, with 18 bases in the middle. This CDR3 contains 15 residues. CDR3 DNA sequence: TGCAGCGTTAGGTCGGGACGAGATGGGAATGAAAAACTGTTTTTT. It codes for CSVRSGRDGNEKLFF.

This clone showed up just once. The gene calls are TRBV2 and TRBJ1-2; D is undetermined. Trimming removed 1 base from V and 8 bases from J, with 17 bases in between. This CDR3 is built from 15 residues. Germline loops: CDR1 SNHLY, CDR2 FYNNEI. Here the CDR3 reads CASSEEFRGKSGYTF. The CDR3 DNA is TGTGCCAGCAGTGAAGAATTTAGAGGGAAAAGCGGCTACACCTTC.

The chain has TRBV6-1 and TRBJ2-7; 8 positions match TRBD1. Germline loops: CDR1 MNHNS, CDR2 SASEGT. CDR3 length: 15 amino acids. Trimming cost V 1 base and J 3 bases; bases outside gene matches: 5. As DNA, the CDR3 is TGTGCCAGCAGTGAAGGGGCAGGGGGCTTCTACGAGCAGTACTTC. Its translation: CASSEGAGGFYEQYF.

This clone appeared once. The rearrangement links TRBV7-8 to TRBJ1-2; D might be TRBD1 (5 bases). Trimming left V 6 bases short and J 5 bases short, with 19 bases between. This CDR3 has 15 amino acids. Germline CDR1 is SGHVS and CDR2 is FQNEAQ. The CDR3 sequence is CASSSKGSGDYGYTF. CDR3 in DNA: TGTGCCAGCAGTTCGAAAGGCTCGGGGGATTATGGCTACACCTTC.

The chain is built from TRBV4-2 and TRBJ1-2, with TRBD1 matching 7 bases. This CDR3 has 16 amino acids. CDR1 and CDR2 from the germline V gene are LGHNA and YNFKEQ. V dropped 3 bases and J dropped 4; count of bases not matched to a gene: 11. CDR3 loop: CASSHPRQGGAYGYTF. The CDR3 DNA follows: TGTGCCAGCAGCCATCCTCGCCAGGGGGGCGCCTATGGCTACACCTTC.

The gene calls are TRBV4-1 and TRBJ2-3, with 8 positions matching TRBD2. After removal of 0 bases from V and 5 bases from J, the junction contained 7 bases not matched to a gene. CDR1 MGHRA and CDR2 YSYEKL come from the germline V gene. This CDR3 has 16 residues. The CDR3 here is CASSQDAGGEVDTQYF. The CDR3 nucleotides read TGCGCCAGCAGCCAAGACGCGGGGGGCGAGGTAGATACGCAGTATTTT.

This clone is a singleton in its sample. The chain is built from TRBV4-2 and TRBJ2-7; TRBD1 agrees at 10 bases. V dropped 4 bases and J dropped 4; count of bases not matched to a gene: 10. This CDR3 has 16 amino acids. Germline values: CDR1 LGHNA, CDR2 YNFKEQ. CDR3 nucleotide sequence: TGTGCCAGCAGCCGTTCCGGGACAGGGGAGGCTTACGAGCAGTACTTC. Translation: CASSRSGTGEAYEQYF.

CDR3 DNA sequence: TGTGCCAGCAGTTACTCGAAGGGCAGGCAAGAGACCCAGTACTTC. Translating gives CASSYSKGRQETQYF. The chain carries TRBV6-5 and TRBJ2-5; D gene uncertain. The CDR3 covers 15 residues. CDR1 and CDR2 (germline): MNHEY, SVGAGI. Trimming stripped 0 bases from V and 2 bases from J, with 10 bases between.

The genes are TRBV19 and TRBJ1-5, with D maybe TRBD1 (6 bases). Deletions cut 3 bases from V and 4 bases from J, with 16 bases between. CDR1 is LNHDA and CDR2 is SQIVND in the germline V gene (reference sequence). The length of the CDR3 is 16 residues. The CDR3 DNA reads as TGTGCCAGTAGTATCGCTAGCAGGGGTGGGAATCAGCCCCAGCATTTT. Protein: CASSIASRGGNQPQHF.

The chain recombines TRBV18 with TRBJ2-1, with 10 nucleotides matching TRBD2. Looked up from germline, CDR1 is KGHSH and CDR2 is LQKENI. This CDR3 contains 15 residues. Trimming at V came to 3 bases and at J to 7 bases, leaving 6 bases not matched to a gene. The CDR3 loop is CASSPALAGRNEQFF. In DNA form, the CDR3 reads TGTGCCAGCTCACCGGCACTAGCGGGACGGAATGAGCAGTTCTTC.

This chain joins TRBV11-2 and TRBJ2-7; TRBD2 agrees at 11 bases. The J segment lost 2 bases and the V segment lost 4 bases, leaving 4 bases of the junction unmatched. The CDR3 totals 15 residues. Germline V gene data show CDR1 as SGHAT and CDR2 as FQNNGV. CDR3: CASSYTSGGPYEQYF. DNA for the CDR3: TGTGCCAGCAGCTACACTAGCGGGGGCCCCTACGAGCAGTACTTC.

The V and J genes are TRBV4-2 and TRBJ2-6; unclear D gene. The CDR3 runs 18 residues. V shed 0 bases and J shed 0 bases, with 12 bases lying between them. Germline-derived CDR1 and CDR2 are LGHNA and YNFKEQ. CDR3 sequence (DNA): TGTGCCAGCAGCCAAGATACCTCGCGATCCTCTGGGGCCAACGTCCTGACTTTC. Its translation: CASSQDTSRSSGANVLTF.

The rearrangement links TRBV5-1 to TRBJ1-6; 8 nucleotides line up with TRBD1. V gave up 8 bases and J gave up 7 bases; unmatched junction bases: 11. Germline CDR1 SGHRS, CDR2 YFSETQ. There are 15 residues in the CDR3. The CDR3 coding sequence is TGCGCCAGTCAACCTGGACAGGGATACAATTCACCCCTCCACTTT. Translation gives CASQPGQGYNSPLHF.

This sequence joins TRBV15 and TRBJ1-1; a weak D match, TRBD1 (5 bases). The CDR3 has 13 residues. V lost 3 bases and J 9 bases, leaving 14 bases between the germline ends. The V gene's germline CDR1 is LNHNV and CDR2 YYDKDF (reference sequence). CDR3 residues: CATSRSSQGKAFF. CDR3 bases: TGTGCCACCAGCAGGTCCTCGCAGGGAAAAGCTTTCTTT.

This sequence joins TRBV9 and TRBJ2-1; 13 nucleotides match TRBD2. This CDR3 contains 16 residues. Germline loops: CDR1 SGDLS, CDR2 YYNGEE. With V trimmed by 4 bases and J by 6 bases, 7 bases remained unmatched. The CDR3 loop is CASSPSGTSGVNEQFF. The CDR3, as DNA: TGTGCCAGCAGCCCCTCCGGGACTAGCGGGGTCAATGAGCAGTTCTTC.

V gene TRBV30 combines with J gene TRBJ2-4; no clear D gene. Germline V gene lookup returns CDR1 GTSNPN and CDR2 SVGIG (reference sequence). V was trimmed by 0 bases and J by 0 bases, leaving 18 bases between them. There are 18 residues in the CDR3. CDR3 sequence reads: CAWSVPEWNGQAKNIQYF. The CDR3 nucleotides are TGTGCCTGGAGTGTACCAGAATGGAACGGCCAAGCCAAAAACATTCAGTACTTC.

By share, this clone ranks as medium-sized. This chain connects TRBV30 to TRBJ1-2, with D perhaps TRBD1 (6 bases). Trimming shortened V by 5 bases and J by 0 bases, and 10 bases separated the two germline ends. CDR3 length: 13 amino acids. The germline V gene encodes CDR1 GTSNPN and CDR2 SVGIG (reference sequence). CDR3 sequence: CAWSGDTNYGYTF. CDR3 in DNA: TGTGCCTGGTCAGGGGATACTAACTATGGCTACACCTTC.

The gene calls are TRBV18 and TRBJ2-1; 8 bases agree with TRBD1. The junction had 7 bases not matched to a gene; V was cut back by 3 bases and J by 6 bases. Germline V gene data show CDR1 as KGHSH and CDR2 as LQKENI. This CDR3 has 15 residues. Here the CDR3 reads CASSPPGTGLNEQFF. The CDR3 nucleotides read TGTGCCAGCTCACCTCCCGGGACAGGTCTCAATGAGCAGTTCTTC.

This clone was counted only a few times. V gene TRBV4-2 combines with J gene TRBJ2-7; D may be TRBD2 (6 bases). From germline, CDR1 is LGHNA and CDR2 YNFKEQ. V lost 3 bases to trimming and J lost 5 bases, with 11 bases between them. CDR3 length: 13 residues. CDR3 in DNA: TGTGCCAGCAGCCAGGCCTGGGGGGACGAGCAGTACTTC. This sequence encodes CASSQAWGDEQYF.

This chain joins TRBV19 and TRBJ1-4; 7 nucleotides match TRBD1. The CDR3 has 13 residues. Germline values: CDR1 LNHDA, CDR2 SQIVND (reference sequence). J gave up 7 bases and V 9 bases, and 8 bases lay outside the gene matches. CDR3 in DNA: TGTGCCAGCGACGACAGGGTTGGTGAAAAACTGTTTTTT. Protein product: CASDDRVGEKLFF.

The rearrangement joins TRBV30 to TRBJ1-2; D is perhaps TRBD1 (6 bases). The CDR3 totals 14 residues. From germline, CDR1 is GTSNPN and CDR2 SVGIG (reference sequence). Trimming removed 7 bases at V and 3 bases at J, with 18 bases between. The CDR3: CASDPQGLYYGYTF. In DNA form, the CDR3 reads TGTGCCTCCGATCCACAGGGCCTGTACTATGGCTACACCTTC.

J is TRBJ2-1 and V is TRBV2; 15 bases map to TRBD2. Per germline, CDR1 SNHLY and CDR2 FYNNEI. The CDR3 sequence is 19 residues long. V lost 1 base, J lost 5 bases, and 9 bases stayed unmatched. CDR3 DNA: TGTGCCAGCAGTGAAGTTTCAGGGACTAGCGGGAGGTTCCACAATGAGCAGTTCTTC. Amino acid sequence: CASSEVSGTSGRFHNEQFF.

The V gene is TRBV2, the J gene TRBJ1-2; the match to TRBD1 covers 9 bases. The CDR3 contains 13 residues. The germline gives CDR1 SNHLY, CDR2 FYNNEI. V gave up 7 bases and J gave up 7 bases; unmatched junction bases: 7. The CDR3 spells CASNGQGISGYTF. The CDR3 DNA reads TGTGCCAGCAACGGACAGGGGATTAGTGGCTACACCTTC.

The gene calls are TRBV6-6 and TRBJ1-5; D not resolved. The CDR3 is 15 residues long. Trimming cost V 8 bases and J 0 bases, with 14 bases left between them. Germline CDR1 and CDR2: MNHNY and SVGAGI (reference sequence). DNA for the CDR3: TGTGCCAGCCGGTCGGGTCAGAGTAGCAATCAGCCCCAGCATTTT. This codes for CASRSGQSSNQPQHF.

The chain links TRBV11-2 to TRBJ1-2, with D maybe TRBD1 (5 bases). The CDR3 covers 16 residues. From germline, CDR1 is SGHAT and CDR2 FQNNGV. V lost 7 bases and J 0 bases, leaving 18 bases between the germline ends. The CDR3 loop is CASTAGGGKANYGYTF. The CDR3 nucleotides read TGTGCCAGCACCGCGGGGGGGGGAAAAGCTAACTATGGCTACACCTTC.